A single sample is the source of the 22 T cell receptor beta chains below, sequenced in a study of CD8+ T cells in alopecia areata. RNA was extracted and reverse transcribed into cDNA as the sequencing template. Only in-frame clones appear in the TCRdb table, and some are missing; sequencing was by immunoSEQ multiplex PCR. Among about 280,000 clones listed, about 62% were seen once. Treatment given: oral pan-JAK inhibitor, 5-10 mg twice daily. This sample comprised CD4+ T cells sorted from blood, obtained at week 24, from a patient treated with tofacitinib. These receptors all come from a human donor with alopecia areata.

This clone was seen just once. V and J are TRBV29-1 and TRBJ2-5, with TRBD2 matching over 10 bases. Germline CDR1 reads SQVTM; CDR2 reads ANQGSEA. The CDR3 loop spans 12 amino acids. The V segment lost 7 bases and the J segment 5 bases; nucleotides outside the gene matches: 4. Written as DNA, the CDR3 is TGCAGCGCTAGCGGGGGCGCGGAGACCCAGTACTTC. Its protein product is CSASGGAETQYF.

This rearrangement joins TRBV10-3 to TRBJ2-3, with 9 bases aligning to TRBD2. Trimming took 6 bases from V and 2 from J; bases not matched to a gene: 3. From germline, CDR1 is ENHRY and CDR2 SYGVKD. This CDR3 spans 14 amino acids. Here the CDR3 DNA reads TGTGCCATCAGCGGCGGGGGGGCCACAGATACGCAGTATTTT. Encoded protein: CAISGGGATDTQYF.

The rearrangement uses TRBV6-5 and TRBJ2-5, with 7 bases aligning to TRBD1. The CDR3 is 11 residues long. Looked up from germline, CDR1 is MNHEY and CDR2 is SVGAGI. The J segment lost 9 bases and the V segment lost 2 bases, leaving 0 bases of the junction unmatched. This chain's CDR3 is CASSYQGAQYF. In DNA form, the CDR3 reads TGTGCCAGCAGTTACCAGGGGGCCCAGTACTTC.

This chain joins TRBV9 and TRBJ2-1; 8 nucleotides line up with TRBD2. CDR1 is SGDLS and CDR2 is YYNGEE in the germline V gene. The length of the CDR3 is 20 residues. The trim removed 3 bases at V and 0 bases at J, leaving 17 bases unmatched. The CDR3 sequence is CASSAPAGGAAPGSYNEQFF. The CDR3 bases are TGTGCCAGCAGCGCCCCGGCCGGGGGGGCTGCTCCAGGCTCCTACAATGAGCAGTTCTTC.

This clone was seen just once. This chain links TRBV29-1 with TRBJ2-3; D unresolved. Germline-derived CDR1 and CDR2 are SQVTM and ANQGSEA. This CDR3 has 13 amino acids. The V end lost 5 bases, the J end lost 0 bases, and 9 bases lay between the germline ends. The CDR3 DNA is TGCAGCGTTTCAGGCAGAAGCACAGATACGCAGTATTTT. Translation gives CSVSGRSTDTQYF.

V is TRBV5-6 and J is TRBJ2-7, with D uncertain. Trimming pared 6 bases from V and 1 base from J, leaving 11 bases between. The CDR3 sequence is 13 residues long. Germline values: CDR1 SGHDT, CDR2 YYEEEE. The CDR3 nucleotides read TGTGCCAGCACTTCACTGGAATCCTACGAGCAGTACTTC. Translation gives CASTSLESYEQYF.

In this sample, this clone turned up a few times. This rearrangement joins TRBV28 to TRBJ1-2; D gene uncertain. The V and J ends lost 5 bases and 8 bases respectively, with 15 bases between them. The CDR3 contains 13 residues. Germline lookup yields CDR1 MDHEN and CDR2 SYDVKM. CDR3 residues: CASSAGIGRGYTF. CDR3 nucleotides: TGTGCCAGCAGTGCCGGAATAGGGCGAGGCTACACCTTC.

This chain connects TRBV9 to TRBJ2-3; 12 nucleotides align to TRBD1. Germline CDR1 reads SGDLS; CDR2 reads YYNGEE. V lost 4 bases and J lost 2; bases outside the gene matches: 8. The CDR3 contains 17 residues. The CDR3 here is CASSPGTGGLSTDTQYF. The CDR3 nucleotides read TGTGCCAGCAGCCCTGGGACAGGGGGCCTCTCCACAGATACGCAGTATTTT.

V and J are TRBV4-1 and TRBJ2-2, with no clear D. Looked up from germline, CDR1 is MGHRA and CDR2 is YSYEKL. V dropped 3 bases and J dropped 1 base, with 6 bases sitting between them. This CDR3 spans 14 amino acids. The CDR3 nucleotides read TGCGCCAGCAGCCATCTCGGGAACACCGGGGAGCTGTTTTTT. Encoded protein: CASSHLGNTGELFF.

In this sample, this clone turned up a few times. The CDR3 region is CASSVASSGANVLTF. The CDR3 DNA follows: TGTGCCAGCAGCGTAGCAAGCTCTGGGGCCAACGTCCTGACTTTC. The chain links TRBV9 to TRBJ2-6; no firm D call. CDR3 length equals 15 residues. The germline gives CDR1 SGDLS, CDR2 YYNGEE. Between the trimmed V and J ends, which lost 0 bases and 0 bases, there was a span of 4 bases.

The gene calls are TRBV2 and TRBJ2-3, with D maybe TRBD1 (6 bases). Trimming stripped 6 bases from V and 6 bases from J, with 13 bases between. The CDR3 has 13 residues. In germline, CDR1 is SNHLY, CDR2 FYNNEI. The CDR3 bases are TGTGCCAGCAGAGGCAGGGGACCGGATACGCAGTATTTT. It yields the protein CASRGRGPDTQYF.

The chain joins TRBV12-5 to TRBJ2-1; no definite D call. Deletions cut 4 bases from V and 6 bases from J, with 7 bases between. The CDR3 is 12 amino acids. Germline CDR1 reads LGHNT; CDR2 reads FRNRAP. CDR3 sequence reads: CASGSRTNEQFF. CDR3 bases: TGTGCTAGTGGTTCACGTACCAATGAGCAGTTCTTC.

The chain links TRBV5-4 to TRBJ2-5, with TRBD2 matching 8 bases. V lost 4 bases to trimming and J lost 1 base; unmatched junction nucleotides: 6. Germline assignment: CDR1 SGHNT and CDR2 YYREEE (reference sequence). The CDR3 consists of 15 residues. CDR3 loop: CASSRSGALQETQYF. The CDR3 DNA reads TGTGCCAGCAGCCGTAGCGGGGCCCTCCAAGAGACCCAGTACTTC.

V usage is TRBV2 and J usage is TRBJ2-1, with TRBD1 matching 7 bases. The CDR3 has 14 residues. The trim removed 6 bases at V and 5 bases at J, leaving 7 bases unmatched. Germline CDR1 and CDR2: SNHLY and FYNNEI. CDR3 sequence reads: CASRQGWENNEQFF. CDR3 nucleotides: TGTGCCAGCAGACAGGGGTGGGAAAACAATGAGCAGTTCTTC. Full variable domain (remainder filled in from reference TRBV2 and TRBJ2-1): EPEVTQTPSHQVTQMGQEVILRCVPISNHLYFYWYRQILGQKVEFLVSFYNNEISEKSEIFDDQFSVERPDGSNFTLKIRSTKLEDSAMYFCASRQGWENNEQFFGPGTRLTVL.

CDR3 amino acids: CASRLQGNEQFF. The CDR3 DNA follows: TGTGCCAGCAGATTACAGGGTAATGAGCAGTTCTTC. The chain employs TRBV5-6 and TRBJ2-1, with D possibly TRBD1 on 6 matching bases. Germline V lookup: CDR1 SGHDT, CDR2 YYEEEE. Trimming removed 5 bases at V and 7 bases at J, with 10 bases between. The CDR3 sequence is 12 residues long.

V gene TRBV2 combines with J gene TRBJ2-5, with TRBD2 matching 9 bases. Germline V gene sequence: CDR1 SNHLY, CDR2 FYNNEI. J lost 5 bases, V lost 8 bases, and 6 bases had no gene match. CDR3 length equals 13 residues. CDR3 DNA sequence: TGTGCCAGCGGGACTAGCCATGATGAGACCCAGTACTTC. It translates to CASGTSHDETQYF. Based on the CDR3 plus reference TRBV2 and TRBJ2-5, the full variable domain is EPEVTQTPSHQVTQMGQEVILRCVPISNHLYFYWYRQILGQKVEFLVSFYNNEISEKSEIFDDQFSVERPDGSNFTLKIRSTKLEDSAMYFCASGTSHDETQYFGPGTRLLVL.

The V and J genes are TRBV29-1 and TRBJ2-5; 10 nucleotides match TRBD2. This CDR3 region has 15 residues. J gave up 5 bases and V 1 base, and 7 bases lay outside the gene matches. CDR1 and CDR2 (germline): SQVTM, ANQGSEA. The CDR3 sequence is CSVEGQRGGSETQYF. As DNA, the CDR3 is TGCAGCGTTGAAGGCCAGCGGGGGGGTTCGGAGACCCAGTACTTC.

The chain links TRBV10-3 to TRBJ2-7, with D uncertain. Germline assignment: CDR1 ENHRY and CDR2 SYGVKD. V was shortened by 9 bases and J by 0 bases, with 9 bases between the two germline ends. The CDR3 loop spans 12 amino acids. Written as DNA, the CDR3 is TGTGCCATTCGAGGCACCTCCTACGAGCAGTACTTC. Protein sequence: CAIRGTSYEQYF.

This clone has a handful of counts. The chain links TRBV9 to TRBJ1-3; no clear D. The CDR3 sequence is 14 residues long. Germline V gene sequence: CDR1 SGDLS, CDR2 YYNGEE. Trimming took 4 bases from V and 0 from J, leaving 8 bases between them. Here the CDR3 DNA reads TGTGCCAGCAGCCCTCGGAACTCTGGAAACACCATATATTTT. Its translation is CASSPRNSGNTIYF.

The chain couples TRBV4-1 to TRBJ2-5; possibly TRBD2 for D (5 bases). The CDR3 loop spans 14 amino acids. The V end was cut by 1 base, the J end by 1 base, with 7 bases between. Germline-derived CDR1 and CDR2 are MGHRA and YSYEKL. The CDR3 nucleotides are TGCGCCAGCAGCCAAGCCGGGGTCCAAGAGACCCAGTACTTC. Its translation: CASSQAGVQETQYF.

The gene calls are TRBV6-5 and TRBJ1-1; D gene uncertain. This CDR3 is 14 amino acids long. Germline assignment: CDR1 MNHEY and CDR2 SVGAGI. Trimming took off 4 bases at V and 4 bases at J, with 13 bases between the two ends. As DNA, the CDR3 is TGTGCCAGCAGTTTCACGTCTGGAAGCACTGAAGCTTTCTTT. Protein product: CASSFTSGSTEAFF.

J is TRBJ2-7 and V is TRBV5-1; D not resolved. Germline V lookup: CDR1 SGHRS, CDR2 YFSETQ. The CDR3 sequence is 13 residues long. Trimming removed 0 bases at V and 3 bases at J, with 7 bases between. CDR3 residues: CASSLATDYEQYF. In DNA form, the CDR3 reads TGCGCCAGCAGCTTGGCGACTGACTACGAGCAGTACTTC.